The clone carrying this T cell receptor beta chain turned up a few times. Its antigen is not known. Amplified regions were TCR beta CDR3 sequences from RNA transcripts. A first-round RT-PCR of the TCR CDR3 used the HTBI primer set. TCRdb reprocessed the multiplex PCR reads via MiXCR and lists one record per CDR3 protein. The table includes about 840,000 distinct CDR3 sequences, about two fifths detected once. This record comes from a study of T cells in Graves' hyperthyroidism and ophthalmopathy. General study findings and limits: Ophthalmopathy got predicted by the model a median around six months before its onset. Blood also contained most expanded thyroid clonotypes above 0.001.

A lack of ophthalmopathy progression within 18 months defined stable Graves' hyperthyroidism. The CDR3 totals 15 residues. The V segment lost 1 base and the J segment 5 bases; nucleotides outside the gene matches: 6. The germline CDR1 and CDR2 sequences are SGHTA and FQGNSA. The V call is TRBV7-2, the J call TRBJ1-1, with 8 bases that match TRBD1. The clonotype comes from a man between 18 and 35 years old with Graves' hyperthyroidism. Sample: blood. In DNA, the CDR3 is TGTGCCAGCAGCTTAGGGACAGGGTGGCTGACTGAAGCTTTCTTT. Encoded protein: CASSLGTGWLTEAFF.